The clone carrying this T cell receptor beta chain was picked up many times. Its matching antigen is unknown. The read is 3 residues too short to cover the CDR3 end, so that end is filled in from the germline J gene. The data are from a study of T cell clonality in common variable immunodeficiency. Whole-study results and caveats: CVID subjects shared fewer TCRbeta clones than healthy controls did. Repertoire-complication correlations in CVID were limited by patient heterogeneity. CVID subjects showed higher TCRbeta clonality than healthy controls.

The CDR3 is 13 residues long. Germline assignment: CDR1 MDHEN and CDR2 SYDVKM. V lost 10 bases and J lost 1, with 14 bases in between. CVID and control samples used equivalent genomic DNA input. TCRdb keeps only in-frame clones here, not all; method: immunoSEQ multiplex PCR. This set yields 35,000 to 45,000 clones and no singletons; the top ten hold 2.8%. The TCR comes from a person aged 18 to 75 in good health. Sequenced: peripheral blood mononuclear cells. The chain has TRBV28 and TRBJ2-7, with TRBD1 as a possible D gene (5 bases). CDR3 DNA, as far as it was read: TGTGCCATCGAGTCCCGACAGTCCTACGAG. It translates to CAIESRQSYE. The whole CDR3 protein reads CAIESRQSYEQYF.